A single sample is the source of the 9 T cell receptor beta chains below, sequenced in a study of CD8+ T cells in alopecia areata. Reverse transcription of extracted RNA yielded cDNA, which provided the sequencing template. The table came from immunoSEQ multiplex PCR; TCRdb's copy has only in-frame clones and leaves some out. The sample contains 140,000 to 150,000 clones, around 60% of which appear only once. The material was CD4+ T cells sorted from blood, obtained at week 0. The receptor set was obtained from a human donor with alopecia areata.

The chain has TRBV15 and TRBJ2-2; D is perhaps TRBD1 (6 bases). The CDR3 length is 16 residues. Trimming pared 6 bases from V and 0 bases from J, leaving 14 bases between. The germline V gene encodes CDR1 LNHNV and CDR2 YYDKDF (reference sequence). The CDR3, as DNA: TGTGCCACCAGTAGTAGGACAGCTCCGAACACCGGGGAGCTGTTTTTT. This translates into CATSSRTAPNTGELFF. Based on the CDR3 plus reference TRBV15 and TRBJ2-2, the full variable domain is DAMVIQNPRYQVTQFGKPVTLSCSQTLNHNVMYWYQQKSSQAPKLLFHYYDKDFNNEADTPDNFQSRRPNTSFCFLDIRSPGLGDTAMYLCATSSRTAPNTGELFFGEGSRLTVL.

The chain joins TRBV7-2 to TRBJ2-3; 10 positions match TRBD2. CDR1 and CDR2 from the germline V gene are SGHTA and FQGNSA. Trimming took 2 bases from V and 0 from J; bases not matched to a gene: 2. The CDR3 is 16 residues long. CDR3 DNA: TGTGCCAGCAGCTTACTAGCGGGGGCTAGCACAGATACGCAGTATTTT. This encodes CASSLLAGASTDTQYF.

For the CDR3, the DNA is TGTGCCTGGAGCCCACAAGACACCATATATTTT. Protein: CAWSPQDTIYF. V gene TRBV30 combines with J gene TRBJ1-3; D is unresolved. V gave up 3 bases and J gave up 8 bases, with 8 bases separating them. The germline CDR1 and CDR2 sequences are GTSNPN and SVGIG (reference sequence). CDR3 size: 11 residues.

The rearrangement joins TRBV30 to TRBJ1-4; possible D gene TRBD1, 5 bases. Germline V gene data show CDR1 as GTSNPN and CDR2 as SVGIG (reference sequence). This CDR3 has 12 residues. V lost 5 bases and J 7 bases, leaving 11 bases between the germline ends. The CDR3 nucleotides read TGTGCCTGGGGGACCAGAGGTGAAAAACTGTTTTTT. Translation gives CAWGTRGEKLFF.

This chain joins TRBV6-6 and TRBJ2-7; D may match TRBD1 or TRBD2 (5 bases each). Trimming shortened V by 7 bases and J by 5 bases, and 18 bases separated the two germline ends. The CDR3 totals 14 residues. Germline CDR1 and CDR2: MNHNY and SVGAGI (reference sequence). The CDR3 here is CASTKTQGVDEQYF. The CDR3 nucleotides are TGTGCCAGCACAAAGACCCAGGGAGTGGACGAGCAGTACTTC.

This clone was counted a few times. Written as DNA, the CDR3 is TGTGCCAGTAGATTTGGGGCCGCAGATACGCAGTATTTT. Protein: CASRFGAADTQYF. The V call is TRBV19, the J call TRBJ2-3; TRBD1 might be the D (5 bases). The CDR3 is 13 amino acids. The germline V gene encodes CDR1 LNHDA and CDR2 SQIVND (reference sequence). V was trimmed by 6 bases and J by 4 bases, leaving 11 bases between them.

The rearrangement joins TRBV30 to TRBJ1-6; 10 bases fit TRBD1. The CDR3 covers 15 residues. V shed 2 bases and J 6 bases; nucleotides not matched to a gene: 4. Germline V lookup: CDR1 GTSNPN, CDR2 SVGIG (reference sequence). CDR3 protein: CAWSIGTGANSPLHF. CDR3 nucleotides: TGTGCCTGGAGTATAGGGACAGGGGCTAATTCACCCCTCCACTTT.

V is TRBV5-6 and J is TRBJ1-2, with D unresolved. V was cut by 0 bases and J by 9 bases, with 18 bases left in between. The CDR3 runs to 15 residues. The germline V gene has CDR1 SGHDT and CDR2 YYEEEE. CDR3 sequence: CASSLADATLSRYTF. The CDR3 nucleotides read TGTGCCAGCAGCTTGGCCGACGCCACGTTAAGCCGCTACACCTTC.

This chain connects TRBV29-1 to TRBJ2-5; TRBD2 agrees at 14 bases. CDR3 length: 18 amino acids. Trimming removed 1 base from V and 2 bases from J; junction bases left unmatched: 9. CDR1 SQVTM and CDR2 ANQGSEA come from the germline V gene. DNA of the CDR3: TGCAGCGTTGAAGCCGAGACTAGCGGGGGGGATATACAAGAGACCCAGTACTTC. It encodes CSVEAETSGGDIQETQYF.